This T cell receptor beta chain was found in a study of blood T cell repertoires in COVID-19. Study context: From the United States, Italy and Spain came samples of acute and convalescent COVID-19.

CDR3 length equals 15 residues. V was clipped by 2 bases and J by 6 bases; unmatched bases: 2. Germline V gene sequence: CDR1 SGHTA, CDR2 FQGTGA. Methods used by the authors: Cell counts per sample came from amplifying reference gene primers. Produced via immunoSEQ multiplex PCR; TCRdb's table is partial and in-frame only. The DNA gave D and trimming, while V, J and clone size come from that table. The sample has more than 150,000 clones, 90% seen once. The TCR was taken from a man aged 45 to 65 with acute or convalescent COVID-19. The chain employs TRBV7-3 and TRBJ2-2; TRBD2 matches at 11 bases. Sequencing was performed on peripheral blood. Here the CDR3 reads CASSLQLAGAGELFF. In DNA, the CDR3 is TGTGCCAGCAGCTTACAACTAGCGGGAGCCGGGGAGCTGTTTTTT.